Listed below are T cell receptor beta chains from one sample, sequenced in a study of Ad26.COV2.S vaccination and SARS-CoV-2 variants. Only in-frame clones appear in the TCRdb table, and some are missing; sequencing was by immunoSEQ multiplex PCR. The sample includes some 520,000 clones, 87% seen only once; the top ten take around 13%. The specimen was peripheral blood, collected in a trial of Ad26.COV2.S vaccine versus placebo. The receptors come from a person aged 18-65 years who received the Ad26.COV2.S COVID-19 vaccine or a placebo. Each CDR3 is given with its conserved first and last residue. A D gene is named only where the DNA matches it firmly. Size is omitted from some rows. Given values are once, few, many or a class for expanded clones.

j_call d_call clone_size v_call cdr3_nt cdr3_aa
TRBJ1-1 - - TRBV4-2 TGTGCCAGCAGCAACGTACAGGGAATGGGCACTGAAGCTTTCTTT CASSNVQGMGTEAFF
TRBJ1-6 TRBD1 - TRBV4-3 TGCGCCAGCAGCCAGGCTGACAGGGCTTCACCCCTCCACTTT CASSQADRASPLHF
TRBJ2-1 TRBD1 - TRBV3-1/TRBV3-2 TGTGCCAGCAGCCCCCGGACAGGGGAGCAGTTCTTC CASSPRTGEQFF
TRBJ1-4 - - TRBV19 TGTGCCAGTAGTGTTGCAACTAATGAAAAACTGTTTTTT CASSVATNEKLFF
TRBJ2-7 - - TRBV7-9 TGTGCCAGCAGCACTGAACCGGGACTGAACGTCTACGAGCAGTACTTC CASSTEPGLNVYEQYF
TRBJ2-5 TRBD1 - TRBV7-8 TGTGCCAGCAGCTTAGGAGGGGGCATCGAGACCCAGTACTTC CASSLGGGIETQYF
TRBJ1-2 - - TRBV30 TGTGCCTGGAGTACCAGGGGAGGGTATGGCTACACCTTC CAWSTRGGYGYTF
TRBJ2-3 TRBD2 - TRBV28 TGTGCCAGCAGTCCGCGGGGACTAGCGGGCGCAGATACGCAGTATTTT CASSPRGLAGADTQYF
TRBJ1-4 - - TRBV6-5 TGTGCCAGCCGCCCGGCGGGTATTTCTAATGAAAAACTGTTTTTT CASRPAGISNEKLFF
TRBJ1-3 - - TRBV19 TGTGCCAGTAGTATAGTCGCGGGGCTGGTTGGAAACACCATATATTTT CASSIVAGLVGNTIYF
TRBJ2-7 TRBD1 - TRBV24-1 TGTGCCACCAGTGACAACAACTCGACAGGGTCTCCGTACGAGCAGTACTTC CATSDNNSTGSPYEQYF
TRBJ2-2 - - TRBV5-1 TGCGCCAGCAGCTTGACAGGGTTGGACACCGGGGAGCTGTTTTTT CASSLTGLDTGELFF
TRBJ2-4 - - TRBV28 TGTGCCAGCGGGGAGGGGAGACAGGCAAACATTCAGTACTTC CASGEGRQANIQYF
TRBJ1-1 - - TRBV29-1 TGCAGCGTTGATGGGGGGCGCACTGAAGCTTTCTTT CSVDGGRTEAFF
TRBJ2-7 - - TRBV6-6 TGTGCCAGCAGAAGACTAGGCTCCCCCAATTCCTACGAGCAGTACTTC CASRRLGSPNSYEQYF
TRBJ1-3 - - TRBV15 TGTGCCACCAGCTTCATGGCAGACTCTGGAAACACCATATATTTT CATSFMADSGNTIYF
TRBJ1-2 - - TRBV7-2 TGTGCCAGCAGCTTAGCAACGGGGGGCGTCTATGGCTACACCTTC CASSLATGGVYGYTF
TRBJ2-7 TRBD2 - TRBV6-5 TGTGCCAGCAGTCCTAGCGGGAGGGTCCACGAGCAGTACTTC CASSPSGRVHEQYF
TRBJ2-6 - - TRBV7-9 TGTGCCAGCAGCTTAGCAATGGGGCTAGCTGGGGCCAACGTCCTGACTTTC CASSLAMGLAGANVLTF
TRBJ2-7 - few TRBV7-9 TGTGCCAGCAGCTTCTCCTACGAGCAGTACTTC CASSFSYEQYF
TRBJ2-5 TRBD1 once TRBV4-2 TGTGCCAGCAGGGGACAGGGGAAAGAGACCCAGTACTTC CASRGQGKETQYF
TRBJ2-2 TRBD2 - TRBV19 TGTGCCAGTAGTATTAGCGGGAGGACCGGGGAGCTGTTTTTT CASSISGRTGELFF
TRBJ2-2 - - TRBV2 TGTGCCAGCAGTATCCGGACCGGGGAGCTGTTTTTT CASSIRTGELFF
TRBJ2-3 - - TRBV4-3 TGCGCCAGCAGCCAAGAAGGGACAGATACGCAGTATTTT CASSQEGTDTQYF
TRBJ1-1 - once TRBV9 TGTGCCAGCAGCGTAAAGGGACTTACCACTGAAGCTTTCTTT CASSVKGLTTEAFF
TRBJ2-1 - - TRBV5-1 TGCGCCAGCAGCTTTCAAGCTCTAGGTGAGCAGTTCTTC CASSFQALGEQFF
TRBJ1-4 - - TRBV29-1 TGCAGCGCTGGGGCCGGGAATGGGCTGTTTTTT CSAGAGNGLFF
TRBJ2-2 - once TRBV5-1 TGCGCCAGCAGCACCGGCGGGGGCGTAATCGGGGAGCTGTTTTTT CASSTGGGVIGELFF
TRBJ2-3 TRBD1 once TRBV18 TGTGCCAGCTCACCAGGACAGGGGTGGACAGATACGCAGTATTTT CASSPGQGWTDTQYF
TRBJ2-7 - - TRBV9 TGTGCCAGCAGCGTAGGATACTCGGTTAGCTACGAGCAGTACTTC CASSVGYSVSYEQYF
TRBJ2-1 TRBD2 - TRBV6-1 TGTGCCAGCAGTGAACTCCTAGCGGGAGCCTACAATGAGCAGTTCTTC CASSELLAGAYNEQFF
TRBJ2-3 - - TRBV9 TGTGCCAGCAGCGTAGGCCCCGATACGCAGTATTTT CASSVGPDTQYF
TRBJ2-2 - - TRBV7-6 TGTGCCAGCAGCTTTCACACCGGGGAGCTGTTTTTT CASSFHTGELFF
TRBJ1-5 - - TRBV6-1 TGTGCCAGCAGTGAGGGTCGGGTTACCTCCCCCCAGCATTTT CASSEGRVTSPQHF
TRBJ2-7 - - TRBV28 TGTGCCAGCAGATCCTACAGGGCTCCCAACGAGCAGTACTTC CASRSYRAPNEQYF
TRBJ2-6 - once TRBV6-5 TGTGCCAGCAGTTTTAGGGGTTCGGGTGGGGCCAACGTCCTGACTTTC CASSFRGSGGANVLTF
TRBJ2-7 TRBD1 - TRBV30 TGTGCCTGGAGTGGGACAGGGAAGGGCGAGCAGTACTTC CAWSGTGKGEQYF
TRBJ2-7 - - TRBV5-1 TGCGCCAGCAGTCTAACCGTTCCCAACTACGAGCAGTACTTC CASSLTVPNYEQYF
TRBJ1-1 - once TRBV4-2 TGTGCCAGCAGCCAAGATCGGGGAAGGGATTGGGCTTTCTTT CASSQDRGRDWAFF
TRBJ2-7 TRBD2 - TRBV10-3 TGTGCCATCGGGGGGGAACGAATCTACGAGCAGTACTTC CAIGGERIYEQYF
TRBJ2-1 - - TRBV11-3 TGTGCCAGCAGCTTGGGGTTCGATGCGACCTACAATGAGCAGTTCTTC CASSLGFDATYNEQFF
TRBJ1-5 - - TRBV6-2/TRBV6-3 TGTGCCAGCAGTTACGGCCATTATCAGCCCCAGCATTTT CASSYGHYQPQHF
TRBJ1-2 - - TRBV3-1/TRBV3-2 TGTGCCAGCAGCCAAGTGGTCTCTAACTATGGCTACACCTTC CASSQVVSNYGYTF
TRBJ2-1 - - TRBV27 TGTGCCAGCAGGTTGTCCGGGGGCGTAAGCAATGAGCAGTTCTTC CASRLSGGVSNEQFF
TRBJ2-7 - - TRBV4-3 TGCGCCAGCAGCCAAGAGATCGGCAGACGCTCCTACGAGCAGTACTTC CASSQEIGRRSYEQYF
TRBJ1-4 - - TRBV5-1 TGCGCCAGCAGCATGGGCGGAATCTGGGGGAATGAAAAACTGTTTTTT CASSMGGIWGNEKLFF